This T cell receptor beta chain was found in a study of blood T cell repertoires in COVID-19. Study summary: There were acute and convalescent COVID-19 samples, and they came from the United States, Italy and Spain. The analysed material was cDNA or gDNA that came from T cells, B-cell-depleted T cells, or PBMCs.

Trimming cost V 6 bases and J 5 bases; bases outside gene matches: 11. The CDR3 runs to 15 residues. Germline V gene sequence: CDR1 MNHNY, CDR2 SVGAGI (reference sequence). Original methodology: Amplifying reference gene primers gave estimates of nucleated cell counts. This table comes from immunoSEQ multiplex PCR, and its TCRdb copy is limited to in-frame clones, with some not included. The V and J calls and clone size are taken from that table; D and trimming were inferred from the DNA. The table lists 110,000 to 150,000 clones, more than 85% of them singletons. Sequencing was done on a sample of peripheral blood. The V gene is TRBV6-6, the J gene TRBJ2-5; 8 bases are shared with TRBD1. This TCR was recovered from a human donor in a cohort sampled during active COVID-19. In nucleotides, the CDR3 is TGTGCCAGCAGACCCCGACAGGGGAGGAGGGAGACCCAGTACTTC. Amino acids: CASRPRQGRRETQYF.